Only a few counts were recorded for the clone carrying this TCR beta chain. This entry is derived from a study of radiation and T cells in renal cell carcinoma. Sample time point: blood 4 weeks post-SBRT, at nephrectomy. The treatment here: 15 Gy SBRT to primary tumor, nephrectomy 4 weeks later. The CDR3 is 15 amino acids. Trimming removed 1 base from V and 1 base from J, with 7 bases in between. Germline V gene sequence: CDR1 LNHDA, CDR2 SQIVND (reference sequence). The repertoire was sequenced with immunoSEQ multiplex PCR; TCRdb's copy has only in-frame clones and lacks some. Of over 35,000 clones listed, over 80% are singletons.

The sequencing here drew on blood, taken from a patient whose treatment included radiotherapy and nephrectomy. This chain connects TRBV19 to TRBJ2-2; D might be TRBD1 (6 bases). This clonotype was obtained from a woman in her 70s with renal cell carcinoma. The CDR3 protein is CASSIGGGNTGELFF. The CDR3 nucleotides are TGTGCCAGTAGTATAGGAGGGGGGAACACCGGGGAGCTGTTTTTT.